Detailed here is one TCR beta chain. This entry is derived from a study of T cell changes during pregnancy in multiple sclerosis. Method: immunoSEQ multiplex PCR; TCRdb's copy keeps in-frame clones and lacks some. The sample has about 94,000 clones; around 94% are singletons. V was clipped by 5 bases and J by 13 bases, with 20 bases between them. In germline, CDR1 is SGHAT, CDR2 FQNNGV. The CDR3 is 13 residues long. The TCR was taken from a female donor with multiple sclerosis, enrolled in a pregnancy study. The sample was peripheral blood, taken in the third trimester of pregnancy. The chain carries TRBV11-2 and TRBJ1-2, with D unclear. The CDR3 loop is CASSGDFILSSTF. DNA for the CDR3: TGTGCCAGCAGCGGAGACTTTATACTGAGCTCCACCTTC.